The rows below give T cell receptor beta chains drawn from one sample of a study of T cells in Graves' hyperthyroidism and ophthalmopathy. TCRdb reprocessed the multiplex PCR reads via MiXCR and lists one record per CDR3 protein. This table holds 700,000 to 850,000 distinct CDR3 sequences, roughly a third found once. The material sequenced was blood. The receptors here all came from a woman between 35 and 50 years old with Graves' hyperthyroidism. Both conserved end residues are part of each CDR3. Each record gives: V gene, D gene, J gene, clone size, CDR3 protein, CDR3 DNA. A D gene is named only where the DNA matches it firmly. Not every row has a clone size; where given, it reads once, few, many or a size class.

v_call: TRBV12-3/TRBV12-4; d_call: -; j_call: TRBJ1-2; clone_size: few; cdr3_aa: CASRRTGTDYTF; cdr3_nt: TGTGCCAGCAGACGCACAGGGACGGACTACACCTTC
v_call: TRBV7-2; d_call: -; j_call: TRBJ1-2; clone_size: -; cdr3_aa: CASSLARGAWGGYTF; cdr3_nt: TGTGCCAGCAGCTTAGCACGCGGGGCGTGGGGTGGCTACACCTTC
v_call: TRBV7-8; d_call: -; j_call: TRBJ2-5; clone_size: many; cdr3_aa: CASSPAWGHQETQYF; cdr3_nt: TGTGCCAGCAGCCCGGCCTGGGGCCACCAAGAGACCCAGTACTTC
v_call: TRBV2; d_call: TRBD1; j_call: TRBJ1-3; clone_size: many; cdr3_aa: CASRPGQSSGNTIYF; cdr3_nt: TGTGCCAGCAGACCGGGACAGAGCTCTGGAAACACCATATATTTT
v_call: TRBV5-1; d_call: -; j_call: TRBJ1-6; clone_size: -; cdr3_aa: CASSTELSGSNSPLHF; cdr3_nt: TGCGCCAGCAGCACGGAACTATCCGGAAGTAACTCACCCCTCCACTTT
v_call: TRBV15; d_call: -; j_call: TRBJ1-5; clone_size: many; cdr3_aa: CATSRDDGPPHF; cdr3_nt: TGTGCCACCAGCAGAGATGATGGCCCCCCGCATTTT
v_call: TRBV29-1; d_call: -; j_call: TRBJ1-1; clone_size: many; cdr3_aa: CSARGANTEAFF; cdr3_nt: TGCAGTGCTAGAGGAGCCAACACTGAAGCTTTCTTT
v_call: TRBV7-2; d_call: TRBD1; j_call: TRBJ2-7; clone_size: -; cdr3_aa: CASSSQGAREQYF; cdr3_nt: TGTGCCAGCAGCTCGCAGGGGGCTCGCGAGCAGTACTTC
v_call: TRBV12-3/TRBV12-4; d_call: -; j_call: TRBJ1-2; clone_size: -; cdr3_aa: CASSPPLVYGYTF; cdr3_nt: TGTGCCAGCAGCCCACCCCTGGTCTATGGCTACACCTTC
v_call: TRBV15; d_call: -; j_call: TRBJ1-2; clone_size: many; cdr3_aa: CATSRTYSLAGFNYGYTF; cdr3_nt: TGTGCCACCAGCCGTACTTACTCCCTGGCAGGGTTCAACTATGGCTACACCTTC
v_call: TRBV7-2; d_call: -; j_call: TRBJ1-6; clone_size: many; cdr3_aa: CASSLDLYSPLHF; cdr3_nt: TGTGCCAGCAGCTTAGATCTATATTCACCCCTCCACTTT
v_call: TRBV19; d_call: TRBD1; j_call: TRBJ1-1; clone_size: -; cdr3_aa: CASAPGGGAEALF; cdr3_nt: TGTGCCAGTGCACCAGGGGGCGGCGCTGAAGCTCTCTTT
v_call: TRBV19; d_call: -; j_call: TRBJ1-2; clone_size: few; cdr3_aa: CASSIDPRPEIYGYTF; cdr3_nt: TGTGCCAGTAGTATAGACCCCCGACCTGAGATCTACGGCTACACCTTC
v_call: TRBV20-1; d_call: TRBD1; j_call: TRBJ2-7; clone_size: -; cdr3_aa: CSAIPTDRDTNEQYF; cdr3_nt: TGCAGTGCTATACCAACGGACAGGGACACGAACGAGCAGTACTTC
v_call: TRBV5-1; d_call: -; j_call: TRBJ1-3; clone_size: -; cdr3_aa: CASSLDGQGNTIYF; cdr3_nt: TGCGCCAGCAGCTTGGATGGGCAGGGCAACACCATATATTTT
v_call: TRBV7-3; d_call: -; j_call: TRBJ1-1; clone_size: many; cdr3_aa: CASSPRSTTEAFF; cdr3_nt: TGTGCCAGCAGCCCCCGGTCAACGACTGAAGCTTTCTTT
v_call: TRBV7-2; d_call: TRBD2; j_call: TRBJ2-7; clone_size: many; cdr3_aa: CASRRDGGGSSYEQYF; cdr3_nt: TGTGCCAGCAGAAGGGACGGGGGGGGCAGCTCCTACGAGCAGTACTTC
v_call: TRBV20-1; d_call: TRBD2; j_call: TRBJ2-5; clone_size: many; cdr3_aa: CSARGLAGAEETQYF; cdr3_nt: TGCAGTGCTAGAGGACTAGCGGGAGCCGAAGAGACCCAGTACTTC
v_call: TRBV6-4; d_call: TRBD1; j_call: TRBJ1-3; clone_size: -; cdr3_aa: CASTQGADSGNTIYF; cdr3_nt: TGTGCCAGTACCCAGGGGGCGGACTCTGGAAACACCATATATTTT
v_call: TRBV7-3; d_call: -; j_call: TRBJ2-2; clone_size: many; cdr3_aa: CASSRYMNTGELFF; cdr3_nt: TGTGCCAGCAGCCGATACATGAACACCGGGGAGCTGTTTTTT
v_call: TRBV11-2; d_call: TRBD1; j_call: TRBJ1-1; clone_size: few; cdr3_aa: CASRYTGTGGANEAFF; cdr3_nt: TGTGCCAGCAGGTACACCGGGACAGGGGGCGCGAATGAAGCTTTCTTT
v_call: TRBV7-2; d_call: -; j_call: TRBJ2-7; clone_size: few; cdr3_aa: CASSLGRGPGYEQYF; cdr3_nt: TGTGCCAGCAGCTTAGGACGGGGGCCGGGCTACGAGCAGTACTTC
v_call: TRBV5-6; d_call: -; j_call: TRBJ1-3; clone_size: many; cdr3_aa: CASSLGHPSGNTIYF; cdr3_nt: TGTGCCAGCAGCTTGGGACATCCTTCTGGAAACACCATATATTTT
v_call: TRBV10-1; d_call: -; j_call: TRBJ2-5; clone_size: few; cdr3_aa: CASSESRGKTQYF; cdr3_nt: TGCGCCAGCAGTGAGTCGAGGGGGAAGACCCAGTACTTC
v_call: TRBV7-9; d_call: -; j_call: TRBJ1-6; clone_size: -; cdr3_aa: CASSLHGLQRNSLLHF; cdr3_nt: TGTGCCAGCAGCTTGCACGGGCTGCAAAGGAATTCACTCCTCCACTTT
v_call: TRBV20-1; d_call: TRBD1; j_call: TRBJ1-1; clone_size: many; cdr3_aa: CSAPDRGNTEAFF; cdr3_nt: TGCAGTGCTCCGGACAGGGGGAACACTGAAGCTTTCTTT
v_call: TRBV7-9; d_call: TRBD1; j_call: TRBJ2-7; clone_size: -; cdr3_aa: CASSSHPGTGRYEQYF; cdr3_nt: TGTGCCAGCAGCTCTCACCCCGGGACAGGGAGGTACGAGCAGTACTTC
v_call: TRBV10-3; d_call: TRBD2; j_call: TRBJ2-1; clone_size: -; cdr3_aa: CAISSGRPSYNEQFF; cdr3_nt: TGTGCCATATCTAGCGGGAGGCCCTCCTACAATGAGCAGTTCTTC
v_call: TRBV6-2/TRBV6-3; d_call: -; j_call: TRBJ1-1; clone_size: -; cdr3_aa: CAGKLEVLGPNTEAFF; cdr3_nt: TGTGCCGGCAAGCTGGAGGTTCTGGGACCGAACACTGAAGCTTTCTTT